This T cell receptor beta chain comes out of a study of PD-1 blockade in classical Hodgkin lymphoma. Study overall: The study gave patients nivolumab 3 mg/kg intravenously every 2 weeks.

About this clone: What it binds is unknown.

V lost 0 bases and J lost 3, with 13 bases in between. CDR1 is LGHNA, CDR2 YSLEER, per germline. The CDR3 loop spans 16 amino acids. Every patient was affected by relapse after autologous stem cell transplantation, while exposure to brentuximab vedotin was not uniform. Under best response, outcomes were complete response, partial response or progressive disease. The method was immunoSEQ multiplex PCR; TCRdb's version includes in-frame clones alone and lacks a portion of them. The table shows tens of thousands of clones, with 55% to 75% occurring only once. Study-level findings and limits: Newly diagnosed patients reportedly had lower baseline TCR diversity than healthy donors. In CD4+ cells, TCR diversity went up significantly by C4D1, but in CD8+ cells it did not.

Sequencing used peripheral blood mononuclear cells (PBMCs), obtained at baseline. The sequence derives from a human donor with classical Hodgkin lymphoma. V is TRBV4-3 and J is TRBJ2-3; a possible D gene is TRBD1 (5 bases). DNA of the CDR3: TGCGCCAGCAGCCAAGAAGACAGAGGATGGACAGATACGCAGTATTTT. Translated, it gives CASSQEDRGWTDTQYF.